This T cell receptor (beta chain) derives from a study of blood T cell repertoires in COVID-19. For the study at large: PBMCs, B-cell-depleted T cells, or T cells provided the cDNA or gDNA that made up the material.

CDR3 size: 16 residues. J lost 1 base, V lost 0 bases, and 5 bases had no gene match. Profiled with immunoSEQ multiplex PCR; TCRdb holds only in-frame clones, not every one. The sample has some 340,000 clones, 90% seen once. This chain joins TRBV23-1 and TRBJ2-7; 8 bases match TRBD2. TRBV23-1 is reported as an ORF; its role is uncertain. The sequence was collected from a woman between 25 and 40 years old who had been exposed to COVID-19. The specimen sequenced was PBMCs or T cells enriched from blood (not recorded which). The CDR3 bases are TGCGCCAGCAGTCAATCGACCGGGGGGGAGTCCTACGAGCAGTACTTC. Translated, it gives CASSQSTGGESYEQYF.